The rows below give T cell receptor beta chains drawn from one sample of a study of T-cell reconstitution after alpha-beta-depleted transplantation in children. TCRdb fed the PCR reads into MiXCR, producing one record per CDR3 protein. The profile shows 120,000 or so distinct CDR3 sequences, under 30% of them singletons. Sequencing used PBMCs, mostly from graft donor cells, obtained 180 days after TCRalphabeta/CD19-depleted stem cell transplant. The source is a male patient aged 2-10 years who had a stem cell transplant for chronic granulomatous disease, so the T cells may come from the graft donor. CDR3s include the opening cysteine and the closing phenylalanine or tryptophan. D genes are given only for firm matches. Clone size is shown for a subset of rows, as once, few, many or a class of expanded clone.

14 | many | TRBJ2-7 | . | TRBV6-5 | CASSYAYGNYEQYF | TGTGCCAGCAGTTACGCGTACGGAAACTACGAGCAGTACTTC
13 | many | TRBJ2-5 | . | TRBV29-1 | CSVSTGARETQYF | TGCAGCGTCTCTACGGGGGCCAGAGAGACCCAGTACTTC
14 | many | TRBJ1-2 | TRBD1 | TRBV20-1 | CSAREIDRVYGYTF | TGCAGTGCTAGAGAAATCGACAGGGTCTATGGCTACACCTTC
15 | . | TRBJ2-5 | . | TRBV29-1 | CSVDSGQGRGETQYF | TGCAGCGTCGACTCCGGGCAGGGTAGAGGAGAGACCCAGTACTTC
15 | once | TRBJ2-3 | TRBD2 | TRBV7-9 | CASSFAGGNTDTQYF | TGTGCCAGCAGCTTCGCGGGAGGGAACACAGATACGCAGTATTTT
15 | few | TRBJ1-2 | TRBD1 | TRBV5-6 | CASSLRQGANYGYTF | TGTGCCAGCAGCTTGAGACAGGGGGCCAACTATGGCTACACCTTC
17 | few | TRBJ2-1 | TRBD1 | TRBV9 | CASSARQGWVLYNEQFF | TGTGCCAGCAGCGCCCGACAGGGGTGGGTACTGTACAATGAGCAGTTCTTC
13 | . | TRBJ2-7 | . | TRBV5-1 | CASSPGPNDEQYF | TGCGCCAGCAGCCCGGGACCAAACGACGAGCAGTACTTC
15 | . | TRBJ2-7 | . | TRBV4-3 | CASSPSMTVSYEQYF | TGCGCCAGCAGCCCCTCGATGACAGTCTCCTACGAGCAGTACTTC
14 | . | TRBJ2-7 | TRBD1 | TRBV2 | CASSTRDSSYEQYF | TGTGCCAGCAGTACCCGGGACAGCTCCTACGAGCAGTACTTC
14 | many | TRBJ2-1 | . | TRBV12-3/TRBV12-4 | CASSLDGGPNEQFF | TGTGCCAGCAGTTTAGATGGGGGGCCTAATGAGCAGTTCTTC
15 | . | TRBJ2-1 | TRBD1 | TRBV28 | CASSLRDRDSHEQFF | TGTGCCAGCAGTTTACGGGACAGGGATTCCCATGAGCAGTTCTTC
16 | many | TRBJ2-2 | . | TRBV9 | CASSPKGTRNTGELFF | TGTGCCAGCAGCCCGAAGGGAACTCGGAACACCGGGGAGCTGTTTTTT